This TCR beta chain originates from a study of blood T cell repertoires in COVID-19. Study information: Samples taken during acute and convalescent COVID-19 were collected in the United States, Italy and Spain. In each case, the material was cDNA or gDNA derived from T cells, B-cell-depleted T cells, or PBMCs.

The data were produced by immunoSEQ multiplex PCR, yet TCRdb's version contains in-frame clones alone and is incomplete. The sample has about 70,000 clones; 88% are singletons. The germline V gene encodes CDR1 SGDLS and CDR2 YYNGEE. Trimming pared 3 bases from V and 8 bases from J, leaving 14 bases between. The CDR3 length is 13 residues. Material for sequencing was peripheral blood. The source is a woman between 65 and 79 years old with acute or convalescent COVID-19. The V and J genes are TRBV9 and TRBJ1-2; possible D gene TRBD1, 5 bases. This chain's CDR3 is CASSAGTMSGYTF. CDR3 nucleotide sequence: TGTGCCAGCAGCGCCGGGACTATGTCCGGCTACACCTTC.